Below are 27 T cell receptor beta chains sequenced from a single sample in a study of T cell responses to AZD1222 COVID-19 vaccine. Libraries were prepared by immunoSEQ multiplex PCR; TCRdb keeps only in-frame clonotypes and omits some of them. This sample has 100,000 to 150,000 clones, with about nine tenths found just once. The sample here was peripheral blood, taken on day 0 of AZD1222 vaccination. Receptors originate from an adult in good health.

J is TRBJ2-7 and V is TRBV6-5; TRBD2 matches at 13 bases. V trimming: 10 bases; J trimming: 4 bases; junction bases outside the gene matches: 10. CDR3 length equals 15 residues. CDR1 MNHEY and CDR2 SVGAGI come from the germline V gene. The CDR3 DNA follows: TGTGCCATCGCTCCCTGGACTAGCGGGAGATACGAGCAGTACTTC. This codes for CAIAPWTSGRYEQYF.

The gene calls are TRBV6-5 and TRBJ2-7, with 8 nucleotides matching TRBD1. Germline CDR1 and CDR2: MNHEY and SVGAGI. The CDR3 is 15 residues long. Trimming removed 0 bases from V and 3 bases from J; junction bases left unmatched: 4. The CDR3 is CASSYSGDRNYEQYF. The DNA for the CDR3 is TGTGCCAGCAGTTACTCGGGGGACAGGAACTACGAGCAGTACTTC.

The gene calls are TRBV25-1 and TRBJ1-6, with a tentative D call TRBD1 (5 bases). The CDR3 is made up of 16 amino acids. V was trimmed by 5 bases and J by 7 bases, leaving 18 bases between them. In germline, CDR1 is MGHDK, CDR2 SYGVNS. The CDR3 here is CASSPYTGTRNSPLHF. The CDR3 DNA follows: TGTGCCAGCAGTCCCTACACCGGGACGCGCAATTCACCCCTCCACTTT.

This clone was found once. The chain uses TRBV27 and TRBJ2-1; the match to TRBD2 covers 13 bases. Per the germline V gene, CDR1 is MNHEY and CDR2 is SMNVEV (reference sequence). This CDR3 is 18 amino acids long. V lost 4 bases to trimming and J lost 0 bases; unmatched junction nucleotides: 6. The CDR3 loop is CASSSTSGRSPSYNEQFF. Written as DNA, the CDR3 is TGTGCCAGCAGTTCGACTAGCGGGAGGTCCCCCTCCTACAATGAGCAGTTCTTC.

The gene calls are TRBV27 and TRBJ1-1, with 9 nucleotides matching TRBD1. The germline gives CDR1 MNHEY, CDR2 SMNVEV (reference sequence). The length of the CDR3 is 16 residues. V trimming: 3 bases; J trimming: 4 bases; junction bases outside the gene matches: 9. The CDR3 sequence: CASSFRGLTGGTEAFF. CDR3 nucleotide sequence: TGTGCCAGCAGTTTTCGGGGTCTGACAGGGGGCACTGAAGCTTTCTTT.

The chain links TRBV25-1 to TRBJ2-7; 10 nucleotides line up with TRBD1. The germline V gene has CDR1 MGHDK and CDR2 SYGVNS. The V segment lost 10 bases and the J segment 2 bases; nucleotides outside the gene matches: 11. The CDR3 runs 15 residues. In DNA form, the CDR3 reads TGTGCCACCCTAGGGAGGGACAGGGGCGCCTACGAGCAGTACTTC. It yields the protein CATLGRDRGAYEQYF.

The CDR3 spells CASRQTGGGETQYF. Here the CDR3 DNA reads TGTGCCAGCAGACAGACAGGGGGTGGGGAGACCCAGTACTTC. The chain uses TRBV11-2 and TRBJ2-5; 9 positions agree with TRBD1. CDR1 SGHAT and CDR2 FQNNGV come from the germline V gene. After removal of 6 bases from V and 5 bases from J, the junction contained 7 bases not matched to a gene. This CDR3 is 14 amino acids long.

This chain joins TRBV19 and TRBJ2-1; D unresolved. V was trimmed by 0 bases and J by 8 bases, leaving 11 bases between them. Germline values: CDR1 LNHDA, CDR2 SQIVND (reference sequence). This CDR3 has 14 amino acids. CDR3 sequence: CASSIDLGRDEQFF. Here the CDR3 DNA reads TGTGCCAGTAGTATAGATCTCGGACGGGATGAGCAGTTCTTC.

This CDR3 is CASSIGGGNYEQYF. CDR3 DNA sequence: TGTGCCAGTAGTATCGGCGGAGGGAACTACGAGCAGTACTTC. The chain links TRBV19 to TRBJ2-7, with a weak D call TRBD2 (6 bases). V lost 3 bases to trimming and J lost 3 bases, with 12 bases between them. Per germline, CDR1 LNHDA and CDR2 SQIVND (reference sequence). CDR3 length: 14 amino acids.

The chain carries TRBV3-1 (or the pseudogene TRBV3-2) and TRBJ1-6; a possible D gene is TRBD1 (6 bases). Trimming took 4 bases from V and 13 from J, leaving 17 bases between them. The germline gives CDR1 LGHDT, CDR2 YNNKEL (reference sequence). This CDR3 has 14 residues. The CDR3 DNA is TGTGCCAGCAGCCCGCCCGGGGGCCGGGGGCCCCTCCACTTT. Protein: CASSPPGGRGPLHF.

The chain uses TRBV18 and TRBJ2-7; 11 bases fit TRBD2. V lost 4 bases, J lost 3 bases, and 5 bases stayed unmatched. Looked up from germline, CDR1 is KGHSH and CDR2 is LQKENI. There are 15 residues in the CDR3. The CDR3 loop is CASSLTSGSSYEQYF. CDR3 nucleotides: TGTGCCAGCTCACTCACTAGCGGGAGTAGCTACGAGCAGTACTTC.

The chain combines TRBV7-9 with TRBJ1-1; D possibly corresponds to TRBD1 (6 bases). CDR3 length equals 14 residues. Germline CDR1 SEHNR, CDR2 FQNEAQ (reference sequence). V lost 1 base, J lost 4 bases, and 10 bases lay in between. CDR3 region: CASSLVQGLTEAFF. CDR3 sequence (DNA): TGTGCCAGCAGCTTAGTTCAGGGGCTCACTGAAGCTTTCTTT. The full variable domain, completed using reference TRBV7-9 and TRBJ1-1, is DTGVSQNPRHKITKRGQNVTFRCDPISEHNRLYWYRQTLGQGPEFLTYFQNEAQLEKSRLLSDRFSAERPKGSFSTLEIQRTEQGDSAMYLCASSLVQGLTEAFFGQGTRLTVV.

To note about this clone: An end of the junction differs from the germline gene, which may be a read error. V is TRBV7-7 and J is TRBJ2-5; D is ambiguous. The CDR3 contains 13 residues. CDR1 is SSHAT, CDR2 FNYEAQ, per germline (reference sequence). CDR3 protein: CASSPDFQETQYF. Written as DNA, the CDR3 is TGTGCTAGCAGCCCGGATTTCCAAGAGACCCAGTACTTC.

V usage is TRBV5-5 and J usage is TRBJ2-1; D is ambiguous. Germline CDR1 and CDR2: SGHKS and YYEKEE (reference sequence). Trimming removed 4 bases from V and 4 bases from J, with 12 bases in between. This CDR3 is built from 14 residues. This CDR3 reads CASSPGTPYNEQFF. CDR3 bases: TGTGCCAGCAGCCCCGGCACACCATACAATGAGCAGTTCTTC.

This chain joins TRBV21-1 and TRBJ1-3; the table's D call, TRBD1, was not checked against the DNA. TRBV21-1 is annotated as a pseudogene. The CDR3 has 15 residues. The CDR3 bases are TGTGCCAGCCAAGAGGACAGACCCTCTGGAAACACCATATATTTT. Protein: CASQEDRPSGNTIYF.

CDR3 region: CASRPDGGNEKLFF. The CDR3 DNA reads TGTGCAAGTCGCCCCGACGGGGGAAATGAAAAACTGTTTTTT. J is TRBJ1-4 and V is TRBV12-2. TRBV12-2 is classified as a pseudogene. This CDR3 contains 14 residues.

The CDR3 region is CASSSGQGSEQYF. The CDR3 nucleotides read TGTGCCAGCAGTTCCGGACAGGGTTCCGAGCAGTACTTC. The rearrangement uses TRBV28 and TRBJ2-7; 8 positions match TRBD1. V gave up 4 bases and J gave up 6 bases; unmatched junction bases: 5. This CDR3 spans 13 amino acids. Germline V gene lookup returns CDR1 MDHEN and CDR2 SYDVKM.

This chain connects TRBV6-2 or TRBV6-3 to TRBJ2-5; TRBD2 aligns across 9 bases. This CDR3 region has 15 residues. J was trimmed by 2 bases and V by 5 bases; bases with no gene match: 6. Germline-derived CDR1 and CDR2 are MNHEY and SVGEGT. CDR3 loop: CASSRHTSGQETQYF. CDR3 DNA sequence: TGTGCCAGCAGTCGTCATACTAGCGGGCAAGAGACCCAGTACTTC.

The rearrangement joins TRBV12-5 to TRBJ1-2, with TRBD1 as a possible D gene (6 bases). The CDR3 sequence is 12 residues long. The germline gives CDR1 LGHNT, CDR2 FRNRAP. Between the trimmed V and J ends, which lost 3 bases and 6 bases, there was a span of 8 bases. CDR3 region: CASGFTGNGYTF. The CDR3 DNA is TGTGCTAGTGGTTTCACAGGGAATGGCTACACCTTC.

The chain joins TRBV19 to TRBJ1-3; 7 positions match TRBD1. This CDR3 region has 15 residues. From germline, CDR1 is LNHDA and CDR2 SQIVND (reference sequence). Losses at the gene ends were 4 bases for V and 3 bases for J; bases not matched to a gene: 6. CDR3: CASSTWGQLGNTIYF. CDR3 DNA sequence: TGTGCCAGTAGTACCTGGGGACAGCTTGGAAACACCATATATTTT. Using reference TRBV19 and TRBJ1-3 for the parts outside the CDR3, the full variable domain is DGGITQSPKYLFRKEGQNVTLSCEQNLNHDAMYWYRQDPGQGLRLIYYSQIVNDFQKGDIAEGYSVSREKKESFPLTVTSAQKNPTAFYLCASSTWGQLGNTIYFGEGSWLTVV.

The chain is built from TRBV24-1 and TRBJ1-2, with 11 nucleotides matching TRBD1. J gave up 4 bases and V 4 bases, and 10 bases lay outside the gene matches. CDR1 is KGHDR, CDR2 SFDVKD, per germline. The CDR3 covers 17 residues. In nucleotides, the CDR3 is TGTGCCACCAGTGACTCCCGTACCGGGACAGGGGGCTATGGCTACACCTTC. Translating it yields CATSDSRTGTGGYGYTF.

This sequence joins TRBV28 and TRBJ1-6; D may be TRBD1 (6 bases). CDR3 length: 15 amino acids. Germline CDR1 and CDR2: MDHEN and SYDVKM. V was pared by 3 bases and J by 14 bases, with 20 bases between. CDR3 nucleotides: TGTGCCAGCAGTTTTCGACAGGTTTTCCCGCCAACCCTCCACTTT. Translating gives CASSFRQVFPPTLHF.

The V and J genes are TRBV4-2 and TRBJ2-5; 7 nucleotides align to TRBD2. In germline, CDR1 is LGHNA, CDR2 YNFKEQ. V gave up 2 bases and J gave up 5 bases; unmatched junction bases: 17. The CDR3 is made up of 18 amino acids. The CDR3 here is CASSQPNGGGAITETQYF. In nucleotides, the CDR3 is TGTGCCAGCAGCCAACCGAATGGGGGAGGGGCAATTACGGAGACCCAGTACTTC.

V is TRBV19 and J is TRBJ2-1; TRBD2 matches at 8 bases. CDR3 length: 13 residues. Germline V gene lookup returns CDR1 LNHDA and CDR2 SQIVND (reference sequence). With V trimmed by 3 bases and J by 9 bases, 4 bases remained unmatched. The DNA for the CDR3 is TGTGCCAGTAGTATCGGACTAGCAGGTGAGCAGTTCTTC. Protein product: CASSIGLAGEQFF. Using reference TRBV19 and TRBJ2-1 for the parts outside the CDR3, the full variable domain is DGGITQSPKYLFRKEGQNVTLSCEQNLNHDAMYWYRQDPGQGLRLIYYSQIVNDFQKGDIAEGYSVSREKKESFPLTVTSAQKNPTAFYLCASSIGLAGEQFFGPGTRLTVL.

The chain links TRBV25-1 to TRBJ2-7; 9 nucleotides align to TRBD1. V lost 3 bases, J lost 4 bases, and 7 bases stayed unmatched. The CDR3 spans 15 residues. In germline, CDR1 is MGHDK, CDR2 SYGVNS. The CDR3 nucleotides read TGTGCCAGCAGTGACGCCGGGACAGGGTCTTACGAGCAGTACTTC. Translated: CASSDAGTGSYEQYF.

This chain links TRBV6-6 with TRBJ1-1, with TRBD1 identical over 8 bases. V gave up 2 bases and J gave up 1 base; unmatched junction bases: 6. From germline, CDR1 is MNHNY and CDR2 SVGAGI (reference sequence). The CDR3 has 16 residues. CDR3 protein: CASSYGPTGENTEAFF. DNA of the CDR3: TGTGCCAGCAGTTACGGACCGACAGGGGAGAACACTGAAGCTTTCTTT.

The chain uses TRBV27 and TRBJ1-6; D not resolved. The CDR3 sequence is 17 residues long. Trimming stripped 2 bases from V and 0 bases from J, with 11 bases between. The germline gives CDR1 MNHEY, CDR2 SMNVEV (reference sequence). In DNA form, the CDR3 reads TGTGCCAGCAGTTTAGGGCAGACCAGCTCCTATAATTCACCCCTCCACTTT. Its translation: CASSLGQTSSYNSPLHF.